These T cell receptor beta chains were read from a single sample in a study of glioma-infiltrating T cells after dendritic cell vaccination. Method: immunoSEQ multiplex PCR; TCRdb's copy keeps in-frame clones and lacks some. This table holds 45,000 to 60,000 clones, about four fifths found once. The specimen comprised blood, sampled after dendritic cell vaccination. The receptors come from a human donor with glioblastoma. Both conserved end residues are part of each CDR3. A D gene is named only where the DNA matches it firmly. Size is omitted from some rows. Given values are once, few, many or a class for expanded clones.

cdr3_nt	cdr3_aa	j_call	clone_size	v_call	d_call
TGCGCCAGCAGCCTACAGCGGGCGGTCTATAATTCACCCCTCCACTTT	CASSLQRAVYNSPLHF	TRBJ1-6	NA	TRBV4-3	NA
TGTGCCAGCAGTTTCCTGGGTCGGGATGAAAAACTGTTTTTT	CASSFLGRDEKLFF	TRBJ1-4	few	TRBV28	NA
TGTGCCAGCAGTGAAGACAGGGCGAACACTGAAGCTTTCTTT	CASSEDRANTEAFF	TRBJ1-1	NA	TRBV6-1	NA
TGCGCCAGCAGCCAAGTTTTTGTGGGGGGAACTGAAGCTTTCTTT	CASSQVFVGGTEAFF	TRBJ1-1	NA	TRBV4-1	NA
TGCGCCAGCACCTCAGGAGGCACTGAAGCTTTCTTT	CASTSGGTEAFF	TRBJ1-1	NA	TRBV4-1	NA
TGTGCCAGCAGATTACAGGGGGAGGCTGGCTACACCTTC	CASRLQGEAGYTF	TRBJ1-2	once	TRBV7-9	TRBD1
TGTGCCAGCAGCCTAAACAGGGTCGGCACCGGGGAGCTGTTTTTT	CASSLNRVGTGELFF	TRBJ2-2	NA	TRBV7-9	NA
TGCGCCAGCAGCTTGGAAGGGGCACGGGAAAAACTGTTTTTT	CASSLEGAREKLFF	TRBJ1-4	NA	TRBV5-1	NA
TGTGCCATCAGGAAAGCGGGGGAGACAGATACGCAGTATTTT	CAIRKAGETDTQYF	TRBJ2-3	NA	TRBV10-3	TRBD2
TGTGCCAGCAGTCGTAGGTTGGCTAGCGGGGGGATCAGAGATACGCAGTATTTT	CASSRRLASGGIRDTQYF	TRBJ2-3	once	TRBV9	TRBD2
TGTGCCAGCAGACTAGGACAGGGGCAGGCTGAAGCTTTCTTT	CASRLGQGQAEAFF	TRBJ1-1	NA	TRBV2	TRBD1
TGTGCCAGCAGTTTATTTTGGGGGGAGAACACTGAAGCTTTCTTT	CASSLFWGENTEAFF	TRBJ1-1	NA	TRBV27	NA
TGTGCCAGCAGGCGGACAGGGGAGTCTGAAGCTTTCTTT	CASRRTGESEAFF	TRBJ1-1	NA	TRBV6-1	TRBD1
TGCGCCAGCAGCTTGGTTTGGGGGCCGAGGACTGAAGCTTTCTTT	CASSLVWGPRTEAFF	TRBJ1-1	NA	TRBV5-1	NA
TGTGCCTGGAGTGGGAGAGTGAGAGCTGAAGCTTTCTTT	CAWSGRVRAEAFF	TRBJ1-1	NA	TRBV30	NA
TGTGCCACCAGCAGAACGACAGGGAGGAACACTGAAGCTTTCTTT	CATSRTTGRNTEAFF	TRBJ1-1	NA	TRBV15	TRBD1
TGTGCCAGCAGATCAGGGACAGGGGCCGGACTTAATGAAAAACTGTTTTTT	CASRSGTGAGLNEKLFF	TRBJ1-4	NA	TRBV2	TRBD1
TGTGCCAGCAGCCAGGCCCTAGCGGCAAGCTCCTACAATGAGCAGTTCTTC	CASSQALAASSYNEQFF	TRBJ2-1	NA	TRBV4-2	TRBD2
TGTGCCAGCAGTCGTCGGACAGGGGGGCTGAACACTGAAGCTTTCTTT	CASSRRTGGLNTEAFF	TRBJ1-1	NA	TRBV27	TRBD1
TGTGCCAGCAGCGTAGAAGGAGACAACTATGGCTACACCTTC	CASSVEGDNYGYTF	TRBJ1-2	NA	TRBV9	NA
TGTGCCACCAGCAGAGTTTATAGGAGGCTAGCGGGCACAGATACGCAGTATTTT	CATSRVYRRLAGTDTQYF	TRBJ2-3	NA	TRBV15	TRBD2
TGTGCCAGCAGTTTATTACTGAGCTCCTACAATGAGCAGTTCTTC	CASSLLLSSYNEQFF	TRBJ2-1	NA	TRBV27	NA
TGTGCCAGCAGCTTAGCGTGGACTACTGAAGCTTTCTTT	CASSLAWTTEAFF	TRBJ1-1	NA	TRBV7-8	NA
TGTGCCAGCTCAACCAGACTAGCGAGCTACGAGCAGTACTTC	CASSTRLASYEQYF	TRBJ2-7	NA	TRBV18	TRBD2
TGTGCCAGCAGCGCCGACAGGGTTAATGAAAAACTGTTTTTT	CASSADRVNEKLFF	TRBJ1-4	NA	TRBV9	TRBD1
TGTGCCAGCACACGGCGGCCTGGGGCCAACGTCCTGACTTTC	CASTRRPGANVLTF	TRBJ2-6	NA	TRBV6-5	NA
TGTGCCAGCAGCTTAGATCATCTGGGACAGCTAGCCAAAAACATTCAGTACTTC	CASSLDHLGQLAKNIQYF	TRBJ2-4	once	TRBV11-2	TRBD1
TGTGCCAGTAGTATAACGGGGGTTAGGTCCTATAATTCACCCCTCCACTTT	CASSITGVRSYNSPLHF	TRBJ1-6	once	TRBV19	NA
TGTGCCAGTAGTGTAGCCGGGAGTTCCTACGAGCAGTACTTC	CASSVAGSSYEQYF	TRBJ2-7	NA	TRBV19	NA
TGTGCCAGCAGTTACCTGTTATCCGGGGAGCTGTTTTTT	CASSYLLSGELFF	TRBJ2-2	NA	TRBV6-6	NA
TGTGCCAGCAGCTTAACGACAGGCTATGGCTACACCTTC	CASSLTTGYGYTF	TRBJ1-2	few	TRBV7-9	NA
TGTGCCAGCAGCCCCGGGACAGGGGGAATCTACGAGCAGTACTTC	CASSPGTGGIYEQYF	TRBJ2-7	NA	TRBV5-4	TRBD1
TGTGCCAGCAGCTTAGATAGCGGGGGAAGAGATACGCAGTATTTT	CASSLDSGGRDTQYF	TRBJ2-3	few	TRBV7-9	TRBD2
TGCGCCAGCAGCCTGACAGGGATTAATGAAAAACTGTTTTTT	CASSLTGINEKLFF	TRBJ1-4	NA	TRBV4-1	TRBD1
TGTGCCAGCGACGGACAAGGGGACACTGAAGCTTTCTTT	CASDGQGDTEAFF	TRBJ1-1	NA	TRBV6-1	NA
TGTGCCAGCAGCTTATGGGACAGTGGATATAGCTCCTACAATGAGCAGTTCTTC	CASSLWDSGYSSYNEQFF	TRBJ2-1	few	TRBV7-2	TRBD1
TGTGCCAGCAGCTTAGAGCTGTTCTATGGCTACACCTTC	CASSLELFYGYTF	TRBJ1-2	NA	TRBV7-9	NA
TGTGCCTGGGCCCCCGGGAACTATGGCTACACCTTC	CAWAPGNYGYTF	TRBJ1-2	NA	TRBV30	NA
TGCGCCAGCAGCTCAAACAGGGGTCCCGCGGACACTGAAGCTTTCTTT	CASSSNRGPADTEAFF	TRBJ1-1	NA	TRBV5-1	TRBD1
TGTGCTAGTGGTTTGGAGTGGGGGGTAGGGGAATCATTGACCCAGTACTTC	CASGLEWGVGESLTQYF	TRBJ2-5	NA	TRBV12-5	NA
TGTGCCAGCAGCCCCGGCAGGGATGGTTCACCCCTCCACTTT	CASSPGRDGSPLHF	TRBJ1-6	medium-sized	TRBV7-9	NA
TGTGCCAGCAGCCCTAGACAGGGAACAGCCAACGTCCTGACTTTC	CASSPRQGTANVLTF	TRBJ2-6	NA	TRBV5-4	TRBD1
TGTGCTAGCAGCCTAGACAGGAATCAGCCCCAGCATTTT	CASSLDRNQPQHF	TRBJ1-5	once	TRBV7-7	NA
TGCAGCGTCCTAGTGACAGCGTCCTCCTACGAGCAGTACTTC	CSVLVTASSYEQYF	TRBJ2-7	NA	TRBV29-1	NA
TGTGCCAGCAGTTACGCATCGTCGGGGGGCACTGAAGCTTTCTTT	CASSYASSGGTEAFF	TRBJ1-1	NA	TRBV6-5	NA
TGTGCCAGCCGGACTCCCGGGACAGGAAAAATCGGTTCACCCCTCCACTTT	CASRTPGTGKIGSPLHF	TRBJ1-6	NA	TRBV7-8	TRBD1
TGTGCCAGCAGTGAATGGTACAGACCGGATCAGCCCCAGCATTTT	CASSEWYRPDQPQHF	TRBJ1-5	NA	TRBV6-1	NA
TGCAGCGACCGAAGACAGGGCGGATACACTGAAGCTTTCTTT	CSDRRQGGYTEAFF	TRBJ1-1	NA	TRBV29-1	TRBD1
TGTGCCACCAGCAGAGTTTCAGAACAAGAGACCCAGTACTTC	CATSRVSEQETQYF	TRBJ2-5	NA	TRBV15	NA
TGTGCCAGCAGCTTCTCGACTAGCGGGGGGAACACAGATACGCAGTATTTT	CASSFSTSGGNTDTQYF	TRBJ2-3	NA	TRBV7-9	TRBD2